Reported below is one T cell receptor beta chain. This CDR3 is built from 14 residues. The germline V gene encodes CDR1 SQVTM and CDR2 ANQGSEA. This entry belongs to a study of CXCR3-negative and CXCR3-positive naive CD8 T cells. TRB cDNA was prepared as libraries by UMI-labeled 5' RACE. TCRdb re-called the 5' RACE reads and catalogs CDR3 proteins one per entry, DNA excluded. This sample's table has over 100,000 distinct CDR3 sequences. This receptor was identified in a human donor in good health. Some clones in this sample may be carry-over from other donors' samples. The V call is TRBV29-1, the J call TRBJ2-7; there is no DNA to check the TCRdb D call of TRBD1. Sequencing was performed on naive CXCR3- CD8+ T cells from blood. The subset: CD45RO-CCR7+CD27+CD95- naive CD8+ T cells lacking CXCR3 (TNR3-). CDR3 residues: CSVGGQGSSYEQYF.